Listed below are T cell receptor beta chains from one sample, sequenced in a study of response to subunit inactivated influenza vaccine. TCRdb processed the RT-PCR reads anew with MiXCR; each CDR3 protein has one entry. The sample has about 650,000 distinct CDR3 sequences; 14% are singletons. Sequenced here: PBMCs from blood, sampled 14 to 15 days before vaccination. The receptors shown here come from a man aged 50 or older who received an inactivated influenza vaccine. Both conserved end residues are part of each CDR3. The order of the fields is V gene, J gene, D gene, CDR3 protein. D genes are given only for firm matches.

TRBV28	TRBJ2-7	TRBD1	CASSSPQGRGYEQYF
TRBV14	TRBJ2-1	NA	CASSSLGGKENEQFF
TRBV10-3	TRBJ2-7	TRBD2	CAISESAGGPSYEQYF
TRBV20-1	TRBJ2-3	TRBD2	CSAARRTVGARGADTQYF
TRBV18	TRBJ2-6	NA	CASSNLVSPGANVLTF
TRBV14	TRBJ2-2	TRBD2	CASSHAGTSLSGELFF
TRBV11-2	TRBJ1-4	NA	CASSSGGPNEKLFF
TRBV6-2/TRBV6-3	TRBJ2-5	NA	CASSYGRVETQYF
TRBV3-1	TRBJ2-5	TRBD2	CASSQWTSGPQETQYF
TRBV7-3	TRBJ2-3	NA	CASSRLGSTDTQYF
TRBV7-2	TRBJ2-1	NA	CASSSGRATPKYF